This passage covers 10 T cell receptor beta chains from one sample sequenced in a study of siplizumab effects on memory and regulatory T cells. The data were produced by immunoSEQ multiplex PCR, yet TCRdb's version contains in-frame clones alone and is incomplete. The sample consists of approximately 50,000 clones, about 93% of them appearing once. The sequenced sample consisted of CD8+ T cells sorted from blood. The receptors were gathered from a human donor in good health.

This chain connects TRBV7-2 to TRBJ1-2; unclear D gene. This CDR3 is 14 amino acids long. Germline CDR1 is SGHTA and CDR2 is FQGNSA. V was trimmed by 5 bases and J by 4 bases, leaving 14 bases between them. The CDR3 bases are TGTGCCAGCAGCCCCGACGGGGAACTCTATGGCTACACCTTC. Translated: CASSPDGELYGYTF. Variable domain in full (rest from reference TRBV7-2 and TRBJ1-2): GAGVSQSPSNKVTEKGKDVELRCDPISGHTALYWYRQSLGQGLEFLIYFQGNSAPDKSGLPSDRFSAERTGGSVSTLTIQRTQQEDSAVYLCASSPDGELYGYTFGSGTRLTVV.

The table lists this clone with a count of one. The chain uses TRBV6-5 and TRBJ2-7, with TRBD1 as a possible D gene (5 bases). The CDR3 is 14 amino acids. V shed 0 bases and J shed 3 bases, with 9 bases lying between them. Germline-derived CDR1 and CDR2 are MNHEY and SVGAGI. The CDR3 coding sequence is TGTGCCAGCAGTTACTCTGACAGCTACTACGAGCAGTACTTC. Translation gives CASSYSDSYYEQYF.

The chain is built from TRBV30 and TRBJ2-5; D is uncertain. The CDR3 totals 14 residues. Germline lookup yields CDR1 GTSNPN and CDR2 SVGIG (reference sequence). V shed 2 bases and J shed 4 bases, with 14 bases lying between them. In DNA form, the CDR3 reads TGTGCCTGGAGTTCTTTGGGCGTGGGAGAGACCCAGTACTTC. This codes for CAWSSLGVGETQYF.

V is TRBV27 and J is TRBJ2-5, with D hard to call. This CDR3 has 12 residues. Per the germline V gene, CDR1 is MNHEY and CDR2 is SMNVEV (reference sequence). V was shortened by 8 bases and J by 6 bases, with 13 bases between the two germline ends. The CDR3 DNA reads as TGTGCCAGCGGCCGACTGGTTCAGACCCAGTACTTC. It is translated as CASGRLVQTQYF.

The gene calls are TRBV7-3 and TRBJ2-3, with D possibly being TRBD1 or TRBD2 (6 bases each). Germline-derived CDR1 and CDR2 are SGHTA and FQGTGA. CDR3 length equals 15 residues. V was shortened by 2 bases and J by 4 bases, with 13 bases between the two germline ends. CDR3 in amino acids: CASSLAGGWSDTQYF. The DNA for the CDR3 is TGTGCCAGCAGCTTAGCCGGGGGCTGGTCAGATACGCAGTATTTT. Filled out from reference TRBV7-3 and TRBJ2-3, the complete variable domain reads GAGVSQTPSNKVTEKGKYVELRCDPISGHTALYWYRQSLGQGPEFLIYFQGTGAADDSGLPNDRFFAVRPEGSVSTLKIQRTERGDSAVYLCASSLAGGWSDTQYFGPGTRLTVL.

This chain connects TRBV7-2 to TRBJ1-5, with D unresolved. From germline, CDR1 is SGHTA and CDR2 FQGNSA. The V and J ends lost 1 base and 10 bases respectively, with 11 bases between them. The length of the CDR3 is 13 residues. DNA for the CDR3: TGTGCCAGCAGCTTAGATCCCCCCCTACCCCAGCATTTT. It specifies CASSLDPPLPQHF.

This clone was counted a single time. The chain combines TRBV5-6 with TRBJ2-1; 11 bases map to TRBD2. This CDR3 has 14 residues. J gave up 9 bases and V 4 bases, and 6 bases lay outside the gene matches. The V gene's germline CDR1 is SGHDT and CDR2 YYEEEE. The chain's CDR3 is CASSATSGMGEQFF. In DNA form, the CDR3 reads TGTGCCAGCAGCGCGACTAGCGGGATGGGTGAGCAGTTCTTC.

The chain couples TRBV28 to TRBJ2-7; 12 bases map to TRBD2. Germline values: CDR1 MDHEN, CDR2 SYDVKM. This CDR3 comprises 16 residues. Trimming removed 6 bases from V and 0 bases from J; junction bases left unmatched: 6. The CDR3 DNA reads as TGTGCCAGCAGGCCGGGACTAGCGGGCCTCTCCTACGAGCAGTACTTC. Residues: CASRPGLAGLSYEQYF. Based on the CDR3 plus reference TRBV28 and TRBJ2-7, the full variable domain is DVKVTQSSRYLVKRTGEKVFLECVQDMDHENMFWYRQDPGLGLRLIYFSYDVKMKEKGDIPEGYSVSREKKERFSLILESASTNQTSMYLCASRPGLAGLSYEQYFGPGTRLTVT.

This clone was seen only once. V is TRBV4-1 and J is TRBJ2-7; D not resolved. Germline V gene sequence: CDR1 MGHRA, CDR2 YSYEKL. This CDR3 is 12 amino acids long. Trimming removed 0 bases from V and 7 bases from J, with 7 bases in between. The CDR3 region is CASSQEGIEQYF. The DNA for the CDR3 is TGCGCCAGCAGCCAAGAGGGTATAGAGCAGTACTTC.

This clone was seen just once. The CDR3 region is CASSQGQFTNYGYTF. The DNA for the CDR3 is TGTGCCAGCAGTCAAGGACAGTTTACTAACTATGGCTACACCTTC. The chain carries TRBV6-1 and TRBJ1-2; a possible D gene is TRBD1 (6 bases). Germline lookup yields CDR1 MNHNS and CDR2 SASEGT. V was shortened by 5 bases and J by 0 bases, with 13 bases between the two germline ends. CDR3 length: 15 amino acids.